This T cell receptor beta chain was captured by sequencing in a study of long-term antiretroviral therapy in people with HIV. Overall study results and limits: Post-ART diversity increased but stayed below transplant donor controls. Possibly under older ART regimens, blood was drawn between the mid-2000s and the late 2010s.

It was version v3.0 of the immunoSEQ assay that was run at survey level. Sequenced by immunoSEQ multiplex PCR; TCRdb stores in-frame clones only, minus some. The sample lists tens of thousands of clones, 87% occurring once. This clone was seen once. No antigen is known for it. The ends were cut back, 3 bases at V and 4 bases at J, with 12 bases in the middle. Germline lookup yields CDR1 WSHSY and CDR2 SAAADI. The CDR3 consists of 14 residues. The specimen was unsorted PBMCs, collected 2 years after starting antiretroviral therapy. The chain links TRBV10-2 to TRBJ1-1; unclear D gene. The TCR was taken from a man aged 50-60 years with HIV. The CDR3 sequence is CASSDGVRVTEAFF. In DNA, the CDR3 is TGCGCCAGCAGTGATGGGGTTCGTGTCACTGAAGCTTTCTTT.